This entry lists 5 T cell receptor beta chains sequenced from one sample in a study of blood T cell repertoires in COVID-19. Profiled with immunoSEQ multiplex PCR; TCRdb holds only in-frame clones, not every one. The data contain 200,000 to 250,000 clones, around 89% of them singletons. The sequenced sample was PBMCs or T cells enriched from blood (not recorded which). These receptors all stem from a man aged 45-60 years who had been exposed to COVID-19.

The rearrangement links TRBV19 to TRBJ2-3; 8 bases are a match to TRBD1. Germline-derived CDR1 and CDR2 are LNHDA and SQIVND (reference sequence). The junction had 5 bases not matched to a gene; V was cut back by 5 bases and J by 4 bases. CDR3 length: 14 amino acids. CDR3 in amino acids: CASSQGAGADTQYF. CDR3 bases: TGTGCCAGTAGTCAGGGGGCTGGGGCAGATACGCAGTATTTT.

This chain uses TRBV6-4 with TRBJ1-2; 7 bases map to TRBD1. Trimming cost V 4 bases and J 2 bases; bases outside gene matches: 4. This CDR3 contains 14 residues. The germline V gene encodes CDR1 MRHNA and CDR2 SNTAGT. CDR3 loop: CASSAVQGNYGYTF. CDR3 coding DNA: TGTGCCAGCAGTGCCGTACAGGGGAACTATGGCTACACCTTC.

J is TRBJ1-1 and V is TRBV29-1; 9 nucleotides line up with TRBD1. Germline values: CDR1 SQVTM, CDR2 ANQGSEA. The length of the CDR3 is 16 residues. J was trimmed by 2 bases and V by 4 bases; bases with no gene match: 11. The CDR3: CSVVGEQGAGNTEAFF. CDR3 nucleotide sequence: TGCAGCGTTGTAGGGGAACAGGGGGCGGGAAACACTGAAGCTTTCTTT.

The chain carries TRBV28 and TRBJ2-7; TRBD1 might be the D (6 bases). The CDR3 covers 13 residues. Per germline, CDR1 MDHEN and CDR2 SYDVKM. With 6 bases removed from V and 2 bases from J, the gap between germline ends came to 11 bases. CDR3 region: CASRKDSTYEQYF. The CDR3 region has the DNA TGTGCCAGCAGAAAGGACAGTACCTACGAGCAGTACTTC.

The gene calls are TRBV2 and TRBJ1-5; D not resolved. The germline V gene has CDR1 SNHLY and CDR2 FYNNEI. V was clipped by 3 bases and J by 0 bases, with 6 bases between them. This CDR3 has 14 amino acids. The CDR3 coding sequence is TGTGCCAGCAGTGATGGAGGTAGCAATCAGCCCCAGCATTTT. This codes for CASSDGGSNQPQHF.